The 9 T cell receptor beta chains given below trace back to one sample, sequenced in a study of T cell repertoires in cytomegalovirus infection. TCRdb itself ran the reads through MiXCR, one entry per CDR3 protein. This table has hundreds of thousands of distinct CDR3 sequences, roughly 24% appearing once. The sample comprised CD8+ T cells from PBMCs. Every receptor here comes from a human donor in good health (CMV status not recorded). Some clones in this sample may be carry-over from other donors' samples.

The CDR3 DNA reads as TGTGCCAGCAGTCCTCCGCATGGGGCCGAGCAGTACGTC. Translating gives CASSPPHGAEQYV. V usage is TRBV28 and J usage is TRBJ2-7; perhaps TRBD1 as D (5 bases). Trimming stripped 5 bases from V and 6 bases from J, with 14 bases between. Per the germline V gene, CDR1 is MDHEN and CDR2 is SYDVKM. This CDR3 is built from 13 residues.

With respect to this clonotype: As the CDR3 is not closed by the conserved phenylalanine or tryptophan, this likely results from a read error. The V and J genes are TRBV7-2 and TRBJ2-1; TRBD2 matches at 13 bases. Germline trimming cut 5 bases from V and 3 bases from J; bases unmatched to any gene: 7. CDR1 and CDR2 from the germline V gene are SGHTA and FQGNSA. This CDR3 has 17 residues. DNA of the CDR3: TGTGCCAGCAGCACGACTAGCGGGGGGTACTACTACAATGAGCAGTTCATC. Translating gives CASSTTSGGYYYNEQFI.

This rearrangement joins TRBV6-5 to TRBJ1-1; D is perhaps TRBD1 (5 bases). The germline V gene encodes CDR1 MNHEY and CDR2 SVGAGI. The CDR3 extends over 16 amino acids. The V end was cut by 4 bases, the J end by 4 bases, with 19 bases between. CDR3 coding DNA: TGTGCCAGCAGTTTTTTAACCGGGGCAGAGCCCACTGAAGCTTTCTTT. This encodes CASSFLTGAEPTEAFF.

At least ten counts were recorded for this clonotype. The CDR3 region is CASKVVAGVDEQFF. CDR3 nucleotides: TGTGCCAGCAAGGTAGTAGCGGGGGTAGATGAGCAGTTCTTC. This chain joins TRBV7-9 and TRBJ2-1, with 9 bases aligning to TRBD2. Germline CDR1 and CDR2: SEHNR and FQNEAQ (reference sequence). V dropped 7 bases and J dropped 8; count of bases not matched to a gene: 9. This CDR3 is 14 amino acids long.

There are many counts of this clonotype. CDR3 sequence: CASGFVTGSITRNTEAFF. CDR3 DNA: TGTGCTAGTGGTTTTGTCACGGGTTCAATCACCAGGAACACTGAAGCTTTCTTT. The V gene is TRBV12-5, the J gene TRBJ1-1, with D unclear. This CDR3 contains 18 residues. Trimming removed 3 bases from V and 1 base from J, with 21 bases in between. Germline CDR1 reads LGHNT; CDR2 reads FRNRAP.

This clonotype has only a few counts. The V gene is TRBV20-1, the J gene TRBJ2-1; D tentatively fits TRBD1 or TRBD2 (5 bases each). Looked up from germline, CDR1 is DFQATT and CDR2 is SNEGSKA (reference sequence). The CDR3 totals 16 residues. V dropped 3 bases and J dropped 3 bases, with 18 bases sitting between them. The CDR3 region is CSASSPGRGVYNEQFF. For the CDR3, the DNA is TGCAGTGCTAGTTCCCCGGGTAGAGGGGTCTACAATGAGCAGTTCTTC.

There are many counts of this clonotype. This chain connects TRBV27 to TRBJ2-1; D not resolved. CDR1 and CDR2 from the germline V gene are MNHEY and SMNVEV (reference sequence). Trimming left V 1 base short and J 15 bases short, with 13 bases between. The CDR3 runs to 12 residues. Here the CDR3 DNA reads TGTGCCAGCAGTTTATTTGGCAGAAACGCGTTCTTC. It is translated as CASSLFGRNAFF.

The J gene is TRBJ2-5, the V gene TRBV7-4; 12 nucleotides match TRBD2. The germline V gene has CDR1 SGHVT and CDR2 SQSDAQ. V lost 2 bases and J lost 1; bases outside the gene matches: 2. The CDR3 has 16 amino acids. The CDR3, as DNA: TGTGCCAGCAGCTTACGGACTAGCGGGGCCCAAGAGACCCAGTACTTC. Translation gives CASSLRTSGAQETQYF.

This clonotype was counted at least ten times. One end of the junction does not line up with germline, which may come from a read error. This chain joins TRBV12-3 or TRBV12-4 and TRBJ2-3, with 10 bases lining up with TRBD1. The CDR3 contains 16 residues. CDR3 DNA sequence: TGTGCCAGCAGGCCCTTAAGGGACAGGGGCACAAATACGCAGTATTTT. Translated, it gives CASRPLRDRGTNTQYF.